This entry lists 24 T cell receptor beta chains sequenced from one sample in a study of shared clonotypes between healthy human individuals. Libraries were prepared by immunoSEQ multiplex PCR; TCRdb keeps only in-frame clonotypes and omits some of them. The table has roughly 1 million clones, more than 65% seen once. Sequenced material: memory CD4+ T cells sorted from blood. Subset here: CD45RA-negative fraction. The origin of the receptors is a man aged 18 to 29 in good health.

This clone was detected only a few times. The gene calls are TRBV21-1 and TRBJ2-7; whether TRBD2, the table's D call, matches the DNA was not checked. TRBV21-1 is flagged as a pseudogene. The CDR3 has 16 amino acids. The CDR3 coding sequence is TGTGCCAGCAGACCGGGACTAGCGTTGAGCTCCTACGAGCAGTACTTC. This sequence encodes CASRPGLALSSYEQYF.

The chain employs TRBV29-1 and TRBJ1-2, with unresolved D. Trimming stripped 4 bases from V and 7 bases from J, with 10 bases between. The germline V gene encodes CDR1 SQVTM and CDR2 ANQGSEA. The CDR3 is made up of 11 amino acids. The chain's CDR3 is CSVGGKGGYTF. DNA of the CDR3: TGCAGCGTTGGTGGAAAAGGTGGCTACACCTTC.

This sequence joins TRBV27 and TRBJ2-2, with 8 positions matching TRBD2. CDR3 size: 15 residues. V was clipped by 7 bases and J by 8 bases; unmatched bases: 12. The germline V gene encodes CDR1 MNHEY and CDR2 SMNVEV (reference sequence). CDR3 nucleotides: TGTGCCAGCACCTTCAGCGGGGGCTCGCGAGGGGAGCTGTTTTTT. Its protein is CASTFSGGSRGELFF.

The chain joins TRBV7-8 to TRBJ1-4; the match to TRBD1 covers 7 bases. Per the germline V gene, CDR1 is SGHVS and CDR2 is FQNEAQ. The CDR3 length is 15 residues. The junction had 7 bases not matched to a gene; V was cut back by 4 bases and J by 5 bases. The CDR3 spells CASSSPGQSNEKLFF. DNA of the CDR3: TGTGCCAGCAGCTCACCGGGACAGAGCAATGAAAAACTGTTTTTT. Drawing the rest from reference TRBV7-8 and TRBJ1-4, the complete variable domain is GAGVSQSPRYKVAKRGQDVALRCDPISGHVSLFWYQQALGQGPEFLTYFQNEAQLDKSGLPSDRFFAERPEGSVSTLKIQRTQQEDSAVYLCASSSPGQSNEKLFFGSGTQLSVL.

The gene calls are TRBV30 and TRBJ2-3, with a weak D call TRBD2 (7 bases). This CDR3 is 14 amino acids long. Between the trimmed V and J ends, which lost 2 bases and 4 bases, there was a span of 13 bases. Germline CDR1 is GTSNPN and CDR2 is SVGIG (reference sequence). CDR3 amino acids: CAWSKGGAPDTQYF. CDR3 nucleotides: TGTGCCTGGAGTAAGGGGGGGGCCCCAGATACGCAGTATTTT. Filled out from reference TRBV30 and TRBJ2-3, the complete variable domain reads SQTIHQWPATLVQPVGSPLSLECTVEGTSNPNLYWYRQAAGRGLQLLFYSVGIGQISSEVPQNLSASRPQDRQFILSSKKLLLSDSGFYLCAWSKGGAPDTQYFGPGTRLTVL.

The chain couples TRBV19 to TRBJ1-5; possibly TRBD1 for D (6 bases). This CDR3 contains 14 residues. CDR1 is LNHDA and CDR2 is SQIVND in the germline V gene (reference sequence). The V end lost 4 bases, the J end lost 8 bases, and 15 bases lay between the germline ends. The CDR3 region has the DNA TGTGCCAGTAGTAGTCCGCAGGGGTGGGAGCCCCAGCATTTT. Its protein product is CASSSPQGWEPQHF.

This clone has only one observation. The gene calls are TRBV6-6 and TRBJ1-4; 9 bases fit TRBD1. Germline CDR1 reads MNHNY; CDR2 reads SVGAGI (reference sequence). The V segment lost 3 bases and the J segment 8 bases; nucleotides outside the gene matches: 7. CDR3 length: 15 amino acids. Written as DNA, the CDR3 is TGTGCCAGCAGTTATACCGGGACAGGGAACGAAAAACTGTTTTTT. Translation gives CASSYTGTGNEKLFF.

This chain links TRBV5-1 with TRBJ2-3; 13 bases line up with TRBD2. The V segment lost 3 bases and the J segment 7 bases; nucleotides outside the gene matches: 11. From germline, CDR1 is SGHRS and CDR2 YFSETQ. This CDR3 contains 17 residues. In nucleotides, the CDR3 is TGCGCCAGCAGCTCCACCACTAGCGGGGGGGCCACTAATACGCAGTATTTT. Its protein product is CASSSTTSGGATNTQYF. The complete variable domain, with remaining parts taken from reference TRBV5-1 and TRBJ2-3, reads KAGVTQTPRYLIKTRGQQVTLSCSPISGHRSVSWYQQTPGQGLQFLFEYFSETQRNKGNFPGRFSGRQFSNSRSEMNVSTLELGDSALYLCASSSTTSGGATNTQYFGPGTRLTVL.

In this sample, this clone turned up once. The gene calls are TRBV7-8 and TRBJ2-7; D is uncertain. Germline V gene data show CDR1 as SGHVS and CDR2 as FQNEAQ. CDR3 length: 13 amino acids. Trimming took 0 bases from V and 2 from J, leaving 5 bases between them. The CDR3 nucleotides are TGTGCCAGCAGCTTAGCGCAGCCCTACGAGCAGTACTTC. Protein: CASSLAQPYEQYF. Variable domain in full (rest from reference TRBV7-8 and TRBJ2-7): GAGVSQSPRYKVAKRGQDVALRCDPISGHVSLFWYQQALGQGPEFLTYFQNEAQLDKSGLPSDRFFAERPEGSVSTLKIQRTQQEDSAVYLCASSLAQPYEQYFGPGTRLTVT.

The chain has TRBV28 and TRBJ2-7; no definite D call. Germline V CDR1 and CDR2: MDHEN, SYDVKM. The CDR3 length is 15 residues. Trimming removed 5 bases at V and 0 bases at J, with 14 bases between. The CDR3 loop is CASSTPSPGSYEQYF. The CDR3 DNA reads TGTGCCAGCAGTACACCCAGTCCTGGCTCCTACGAGCAGTACTTC. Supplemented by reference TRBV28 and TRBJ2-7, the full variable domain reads DVKVTQSSRYLVKRTGEKVFLECVQDMDHENMFWYRQDPGLGLRLIYFSYDVKMKEKGDIPEGYSVSREKKERFSLILESASTNQTSMYLCASSTPSPGSYEQYFGPGTRLTVT.

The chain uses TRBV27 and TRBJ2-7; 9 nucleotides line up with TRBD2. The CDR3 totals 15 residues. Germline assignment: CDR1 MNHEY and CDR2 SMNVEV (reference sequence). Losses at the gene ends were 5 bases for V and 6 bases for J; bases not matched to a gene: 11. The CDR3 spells CASSPTYSGSIEQYF. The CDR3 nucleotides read TGTGCCAGCAGTCCCACCTATAGCGGGAGTATCGAGCAGTACTTC.

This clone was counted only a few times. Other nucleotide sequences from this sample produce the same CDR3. This CDR3 is CASSPAGDEQYF. CDR3 coding DNA: TGTGCCAGCTCCCCAGCGGGGGACGAGCAGTACTTC. This chain uses TRBV18 with TRBJ2-7; 8 positions match TRBD2. The germline V gene encodes CDR1 KGHSH and CDR2 LQKENI. The length of the CDR3 is 12 residues. V dropped 6 bases and J dropped 5; count of bases not matched to a gene: 3.

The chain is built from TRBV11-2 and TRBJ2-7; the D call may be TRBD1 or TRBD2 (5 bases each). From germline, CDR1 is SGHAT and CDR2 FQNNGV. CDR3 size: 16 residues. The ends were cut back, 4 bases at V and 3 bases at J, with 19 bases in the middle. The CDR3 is CASSSIDRGASYEQYF. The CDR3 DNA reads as TGTGCCAGCAGCTCCATAGACAGAGGGGCCAGCTACGAGCAGTACTTC.

CDR3 sequence (DNA): TGTGCCAGCTCACCACCTCGGGGGGGGAAGGGCAATCAGCCCCAGCATTTT. This codes for CASSPPRGGKGNQPQHF. The chain uses TRBV18 and TRBJ1-5; D is perhaps TRBD1 (5 bases). There are 17 residues in the CDR3. Trimming took off 0 bases at V and 2 bases at J, with 14 bases between the two ends. CDR1 KGHSH and CDR2 LQKENI come from the germline V gene.

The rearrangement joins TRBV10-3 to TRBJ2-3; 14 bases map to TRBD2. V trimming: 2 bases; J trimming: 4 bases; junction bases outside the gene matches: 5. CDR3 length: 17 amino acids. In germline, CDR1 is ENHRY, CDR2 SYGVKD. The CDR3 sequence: CAISEPGLAGGSDTQYF. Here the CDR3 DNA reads TGTGCCATCAGTGAGCCTGGACTAGCGGGAGGTTCAGATACGCAGTATTTT.

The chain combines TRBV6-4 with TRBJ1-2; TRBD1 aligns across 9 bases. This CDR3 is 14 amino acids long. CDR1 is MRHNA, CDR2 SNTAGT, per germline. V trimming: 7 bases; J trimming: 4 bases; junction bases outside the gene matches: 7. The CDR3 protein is CASIYGTGSYGYTF. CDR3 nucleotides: TGTGCCAGCATTTACGGGACAGGGTCCTATGGCTACACCTTC.

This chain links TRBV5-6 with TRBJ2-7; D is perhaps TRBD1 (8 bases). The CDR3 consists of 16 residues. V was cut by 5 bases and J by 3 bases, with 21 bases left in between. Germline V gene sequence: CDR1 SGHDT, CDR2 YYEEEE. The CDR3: CASSHLWTGRDYEQYF. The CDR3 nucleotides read TGTGCCAGCAGTCATTTGTGGACAGGGAGGGACTACGAGCAGTACTTC.

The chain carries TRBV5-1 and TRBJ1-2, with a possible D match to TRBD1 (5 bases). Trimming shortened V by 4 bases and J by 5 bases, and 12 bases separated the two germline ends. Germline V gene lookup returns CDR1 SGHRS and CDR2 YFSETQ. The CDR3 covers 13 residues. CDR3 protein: CASSAGLAYGYTF. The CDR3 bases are TGCGCCAGCAGCGCAGGGCTGGCTTATGGCTACACCTTC.

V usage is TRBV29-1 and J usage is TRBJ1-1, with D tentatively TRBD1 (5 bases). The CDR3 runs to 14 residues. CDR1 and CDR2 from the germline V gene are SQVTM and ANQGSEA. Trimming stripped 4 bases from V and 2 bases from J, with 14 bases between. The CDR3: CSVVLLDSNTEAFF. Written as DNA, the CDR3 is TGCAGCGTTGTGCTCCTAGACAGCAACACTGAAGCTTTCTTT.

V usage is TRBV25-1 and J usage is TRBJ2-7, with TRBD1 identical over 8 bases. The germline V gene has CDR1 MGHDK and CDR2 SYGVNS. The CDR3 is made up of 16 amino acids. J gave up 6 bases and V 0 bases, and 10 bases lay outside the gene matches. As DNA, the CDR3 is TGTGCCAGCAGTGAATATGACGGACAGGGAACGCGCGAGCAGTACTTC. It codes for CASSEYDGQGTREQYF.

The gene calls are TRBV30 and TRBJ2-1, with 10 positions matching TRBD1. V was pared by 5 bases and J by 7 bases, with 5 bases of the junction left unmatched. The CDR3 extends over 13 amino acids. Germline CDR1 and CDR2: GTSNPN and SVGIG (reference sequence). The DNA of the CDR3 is TGTGCCTGGGGTCGGGACAGGGGAAATGAGCAGTTCTTC. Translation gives CAWGRDRGNEQFF.

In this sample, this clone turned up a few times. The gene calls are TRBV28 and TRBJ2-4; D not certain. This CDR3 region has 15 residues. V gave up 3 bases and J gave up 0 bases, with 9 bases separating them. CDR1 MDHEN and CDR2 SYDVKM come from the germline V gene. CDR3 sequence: CASSFSSLAKNIQYF. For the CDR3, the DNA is TGTGCCAGCAGTTTCTCGTCCCTAGCCAAAAACATTCAGTACTTC.

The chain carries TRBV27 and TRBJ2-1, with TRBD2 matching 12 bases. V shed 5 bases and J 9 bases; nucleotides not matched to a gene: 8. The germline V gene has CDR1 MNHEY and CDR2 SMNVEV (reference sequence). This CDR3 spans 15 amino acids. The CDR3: CASSPETSGRGEQFF. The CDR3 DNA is TGTGCCAGCAGTCCGGAGACTAGCGGGAGAGGTGAGCAGTTCTTC.

The CDR3 protein is CATSRARGGGVTDTQYF. The CDR3 DNA reads TGTGCCACCAGCAGAGCCCGGGGAGGGGGCGTCACAGATACGCAGTATTTT. The chain employs TRBV15 and TRBJ2-3; D possibly uses TRBD1 or TRBD2 (7 bases each). The CDR3 length is 17 residues. The V gene's germline CDR1 is LNHNV and CDR2 YYDKDF (reference sequence). The V end lost 1 base, the J end lost 2 bases, and 16 bases lay between the germline ends. The variable domain in full, with the rest retrieved from reference TRBV15 and TRBJ2-3, is DAMVIQNPRYQVTQFGKPVTLSCSQTLNHNVMYWYQQKSSQAPKLLFHYYDKDFNNEADTPDNFQSRRPNTSFCFLDIRSPGLGDTAMYLCATSRARGGGVTDTQYFGPGTRLTVL.